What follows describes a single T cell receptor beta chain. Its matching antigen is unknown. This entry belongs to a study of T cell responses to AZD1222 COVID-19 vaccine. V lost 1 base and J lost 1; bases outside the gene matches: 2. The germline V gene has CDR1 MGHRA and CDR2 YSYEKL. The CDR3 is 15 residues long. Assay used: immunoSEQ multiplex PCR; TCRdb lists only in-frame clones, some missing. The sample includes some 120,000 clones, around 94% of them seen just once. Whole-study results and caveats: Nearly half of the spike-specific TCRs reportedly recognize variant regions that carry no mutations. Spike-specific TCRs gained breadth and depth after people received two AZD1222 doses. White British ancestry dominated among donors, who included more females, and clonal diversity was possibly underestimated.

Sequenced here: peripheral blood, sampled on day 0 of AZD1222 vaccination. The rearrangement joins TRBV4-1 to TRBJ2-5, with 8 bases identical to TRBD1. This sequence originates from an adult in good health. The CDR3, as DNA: TGCGCCAGCAGCCAAGGACAGGGGACCCAAGAGACCCAGTACTTC. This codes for CASSQGQGTQETQYF.